Following are 7 T cell receptor beta chains from one sample sequenced in a study of vaccination effects on CD4 cells after COVID-19. The culture ran for around nine days, and then CD4+ T cells were isolated. The cohort was immunized with two doses of either the BNT162b2 or mRNA-1273 vaccine. TCRdb's copy holds only in-frame clones and misses some; the assay was immunoSEQ multiplex PCR. This table holds 50,000 to 60,000 clones, about 81% found once. These receptors are not linked to any known antigen. This material consisted of CD4+ T cells from PBMCs cultured without peptide, taken after COVID-19 vaccination. The receptor source for this set is a human donor who received a COVID-19 vaccine.

The chain is built from TRBV5-4 and TRBJ1-1; the D gene is possibly TRBD1 (5 bases). This CDR3 has 15 amino acids. Looked up from germline, CDR1 is SGHNT and CDR2 is YYREEE (reference sequence). The V and J ends lost 0 bases and 10 bases respectively, with 19 bases between them. The DNA for the CDR3 is TGTGCCAGCAGCTTGGTTTCTGGGGGGACGGAGGGAGCTTTCTTT. This translates into CASSLVSGGTEGAFF.

The chain combines TRBV30 with TRBJ1-2; no reliable D call. With 5 bases removed from V and 2 bases from J, the gap between germline ends came to 3 bases. This CDR3 region has 10 residues. Per germline, CDR1 GTSNPN and CDR2 SVGIG (reference sequence). The CDR3 protein is CAWDNYGYTF. CDR3 in DNA: TGTGCCTGGGACAACTATGGCTACACCTTC.

This clone was seen just once. The rearrangement joins TRBV27 to TRBJ1-1; D gene unclear. Germline values: CDR1 MNHEY, CDR2 SMNVEV (reference sequence). V shed 7 bases and J shed 5 bases, with 11 bases lying between them. The CDR3 spans 12 residues. CDR3 nucleotide sequence: TGTGCCAGCAAAACTATAGGGACTGAAGCTTTCTTT. Residues: CASKTIGTEAFF.

This clone was observed once. V gene TRBV7-8 combines with J gene TRBJ1-5, with 7 positions matching TRBD1. Germline values: CDR1 SGHVS, CDR2 FQNEAQ. The CDR3 has 17 amino acids. Losses at the gene ends were 0 bases for V and 5 bases for J; bases not matched to a gene: 10. This CDR3 reads CASSLAGWYTGDQPQHF. For the CDR3, the DNA is TGTGCCAGCAGCTTAGCTGGGTGGTACACAGGGGATCAGCCCCAGCATTTT.

This clone was seen a few times. This sequence joins TRBV28 and TRBJ1-6; TRBD1 matches 7 bases. There are 15 residues in the CDR3. Germline loops: CDR1 MDHEN, CDR2 SYDVKM. V dropped 3 bases and J dropped 8; count of bases not matched to a gene: 7. CDR3: CASSFRDREDSPLHF. CDR3 bases: TGTGCCAGCAGTTTTCGTGACAGGGAGGATTCACCCCTCCACTTT.

The chain joins TRBV21-1 to TRBJ1-2; TRBD1 is the table's D call, not checked against the DNA. TRBV21-1 is marked as a pseudogene. CDR3 size: 16 residues. The CDR3 DNA follows: TGTGCCAGCAGCAAAGTAGGGGCAGCAAGTAACTATGGCTACACCTTC. This gives the protein CASSKVGAASNYGYTF.

The V gene is TRBV5-1, the J gene TRBJ2-5; D is perhaps TRBD2 (6 bases). The germline V gene encodes CDR1 SGHRS and CDR2 YFSETQ. The germline V and J ends were trimmed by 4 bases and 5 bases, with 9 bases remaining between them. The CDR3 has 12 residues. DNA for the CDR3: TGCGCCAGCAGCGGGGCGGGGGAGACCCAGTACTTC. Protein product: CASSGAGETQYF.